What follows are 20 T cell receptor beta chains derived from one specimen sequenced in a study of PD-1 blockade in mismatch repair-deficient tumors. The assay was immunoSEQ multiplex PCR, and TCRdb's table has in-frame clones only and misses some. Seen here are about 79,000 clones, approximately 78% observed once, and the top ten hold approximately 5.1%. Sample: peripheral blood, taken 44 weeks after starting pembrolizumab. These receptor sequences come from an adult with mismatch repair-deficient cancer.

The gene calls are TRBV7-3 and TRBJ2-2; 10 positions match TRBD1. Germline V lookup: CDR1 SGHTA, CDR2 FQGTGA. The CDR3 totals 14 residues. V gave up 4 bases and J gave up 7 bases; unmatched junction bases: 3. In DNA, the CDR3 is TGTGCCAGCAGCTCCCGGACAGGGGGCGGGGAGCTGTTTTTT. Its protein product is CASSSRTGGGELFF.

This clone was detected once. J is TRBJ1-4 and V is TRBV11-2, with 7 bases that match TRBD1. The junction had 4 bases not matched to a gene; V was cut back by 1 base and J by 5 bases. Germline CDR1 reads SGHAT; CDR2 reads FQNNGV. The CDR3 is 15 amino acids. The CDR3 loop reads CASSLGGTANEKLFF. The CDR3 bases are TGTGCCAGCAGCTTAGGGGGGACAGCGAATGAAAAACTGTTTTTT.

V and J are TRBV5-8 and TRBJ1-5; tentative D call: TRBD1 (6 bases). Per germline, CDR1 SGHTS and CDR2 YDEGEE. V was clipped by 6 bases and J by 7 bases, with 20 bases between them. CDR3 length: 15 residues. The CDR3 loop reads CASTDGGGAKQPQHF. CDR3 coding DNA: TGTGCCAGCACCGACGGTGGGGGGGCAAAACAGCCCCAGCATTTT.

This chain uses TRBV7-8 with TRBJ1-5; tentatively, D is TRBD1 (5 bases). Per the germline V gene, CDR1 is SGHVS and CDR2 is FQNEAQ. CDR3 length: 13 amino acids. V was clipped by 2 bases and J by 12 bases, with 14 bases between them. The CDR3, as DNA: TGTGCCAGCAGCTTACAACAGGCCACGGGCCAGCATTTT. It specifies CASSLQQATGQHF.

The chain has TRBV5-1 and TRBJ2-1, with 11 bases that match TRBD2. The J segment lost 5 bases and the V segment lost 2 bases, leaving 3 bases of the junction unmatched. This CDR3 is built from 15 residues. CDR1 is SGHRS, CDR2 YFSETQ, per germline. The CDR3 spells CASSLLAGANNEQFF. CDR3 DNA: TGCGCCAGCAGCTTACTAGCGGGAGCGAACAATGAGCAGTTCTTC.

V usage is TRBV7-9 and J usage is TRBJ2-2, with 7 bases identical to TRBD1. Looked up from germline, CDR1 is SEHNR and CDR2 is FQNEAQ (reference sequence). This CDR3 contains 14 residues. V shed 5 bases and J 3 bases; nucleotides not matched to a gene: 3. CDR3 DNA sequence: TGTGCCAGCAGCCCTACAGGGGACACCGGGGAGCTGTTTTTT. It specifies CASSPTGDTGELFF.

The chain employs TRBV2 and TRBJ2-1; no clear D gene. V lost 5 bases and J lost 0, with 8 bases in between. The germline gives CDR1 SNHLY, CDR2 FYNNEI. The CDR3 runs to 14 residues. CDR3 amino acids: CASSTQSSYNEQFF. CDR3 in DNA: TGTGCCAGCAGTACGCAGAGCTCCTACAATGAGCAGTTCTTC.

This clone has just a few counts. The gene calls are TRBV7-9 and TRBJ2-3; D call uncertain. This CDR3 region has 12 residues. Germline V gene lookup returns CDR1 SEHNR and CDR2 FQNEAQ (reference sequence). Between the trimmed V and J ends, which lost 5 bases and 2 bases, there was a span of 5 bases. CDR3: CASSRATDTQYF. As DNA, the CDR3 is TGTGCCAGCAGCCGAGCCACAGATACGCAGTATTTT.

V is TRBV9 and J is TRBJ2-3; D remains ambiguous. The CDR3 extends over 12 amino acids. V lost 3 bases and J lost 6, with 8 bases in between. Germline V CDR1 and CDR2: SGDLS, YYNGEE. The CDR3 coding sequence is TGTGCCAGCAGCGCTCAGGAGGATACGCAGTATTTT. This sequence encodes CASSAQEDTQYF.

V usage is TRBV6-1 and J usage is TRBJ2-7; TRBD1 or TRBD2 may be the D gene (5 bases each). Trimming shortened V by 2 bases and J by 3 bases, and 11 bases separated the two germline ends. The length of the CDR3 is 14 residues. CDR1 MNHNS and CDR2 SASEGT come from the germline V gene. CDR3 bases: TGTGCCAGCAGTGAAACCCCTGGGGGCTACGAGCAGTACTTC. Translation: CASSETPGGYEQYF.

This chain links TRBV15 with TRBJ2-2; 9 bases fit TRBD2. Germline CDR1 and CDR2: LNHNV and YYDKDF (reference sequence). V lost 0 bases to trimming and J lost 5 bases; unmatched junction nucleotides: 7. This CDR3 is built from 17 residues. CDR3 nucleotide sequence: TGTGCCACCAGCAGAGATGGGAGTAGCGGGAGAACCGGGGAGCTGTTTTTT. Amino acid sequence: CATSRDGSSGRTGELFF.

The genes are TRBV6-5 and TRBJ2-7; 11 bases fit TRBD1. Per the germline V gene, CDR1 is MNHEY and CDR2 is SVGAGI. V lost 4 bases and J lost 5; bases outside the gene matches: 10. The CDR3 is 16 amino acids. The CDR3 is CASSLARDRGLNEQYF. The DNA of the CDR3 is TGTGCCAGCAGTTTGGCCCGGGACAGGGGGTTGAACGAGCAGTACTTC.

The chain links TRBV19 to TRBJ2-1, with unresolved D. Germline V gene lookup returns CDR1 LNHDA and CDR2 SQIVND (reference sequence). The CDR3 is 16 residues long. V gave up 3 bases and J gave up 7 bases, with 19 bases separating them. The CDR3: CASSIAVSSRGNEQFF. The CDR3 coding sequence is TGTGCCAGTAGTATTGCCGTGAGCTCTCGTGGGAATGAGCAGTTCTTC.

The chain carries TRBV7-9 and TRBJ1-3; D uncertain. Germline-derived CDR1 and CDR2 are SEHNR and FQNEAQ (reference sequence). The CDR3 spans 15 residues. Between the trimmed V and J ends, which lost 5 bases and 0 bases, there was a span of 11 bases. CDR3 loop: CASSPRGSSGNTIYF. Written as DNA, the CDR3 is TGTGCCAGCAGCCCCCGGGGAAGCTCTGGAAACACCATATATTTT.

The V gene is TRBV19, the J gene TRBJ1-2; 8 bases match TRBD1. CDR1 is LNHDA, CDR2 SQIVND, per germline (reference sequence). The CDR3 contains 13 residues. Trimming removed 5 bases from V and 7 bases from J; junction bases left unmatched: 6. CDR3 amino acids: CASSAQGAGGYTF. The CDR3 coding sequence is TGTGCCAGTAGTGCCCAGGGGGCAGGTGGCTACACCTTC.

The chain links TRBV2 to TRBJ2-5, with D possibly being TRBD1 (5 bases). Germline lookup yields CDR1 SNHLY and CDR2 FYNNEI. This CDR3 has 14 residues. Trimming left V 2 bases short and J 5 bases short, with 12 bases between. CDR3 sequence reads: CASSERQGFETQYF. CDR3 DNA: TGTGCCAGCAGTGAAAGGCAGGGCTTCGAGACCCAGTACTTC.

This chain connects TRBV7-9 to TRBJ2-7, with 11 bases lining up with TRBD2. The V gene's germline CDR1 is SEHNR and CDR2 FQNEAQ (reference sequence). The CDR3 runs 15 residues. Losses at the gene ends were 5 bases for V and 4 bases for J; bases not matched to a gene: 7. Here the CDR3 DNA reads TGTGCCAGCAGCGTAACCGGGACTAGCGGTTACGAGCAGTACTTC. Protein product: CASSVTGTSGYEQYF.

The chain has TRBV7-2 and TRBJ2-1, with 9 nucleotides matching TRBD2. Germline CDR1 reads SGHTA; CDR2 reads FQGNSA. The CDR3 has 14 amino acids. The junction had 12 bases not matched to a gene; V was cut back by 5 bases and J by 13 bases. CDR3 bases: TGTGCCAGCAGCCCCGGGGCTAGCGGGAACGAACAGTTCTTC. This sequence encodes CASSPGASGNEQFF.

The chain couples TRBV6-5 to TRBJ2-7, with TRBD2 as a possible D gene (6 bases). V was trimmed by 10 bases and J by 2 bases, leaving 18 bases between them. Germline V CDR1 and CDR2: MNHEY, SVGAGI. The CDR3 length is 14 residues. CDR3 DNA: TGTGCCATCAGAAGTGGGACGGGAGCCTACGAGCAGTACTTC. This sequence encodes CAIRSGTGAYEQYF.

The genes are TRBV7-2 and TRBJ2-3, with 7 bases identical to TRBD2. The germline V gene encodes CDR1 SGHTA and CDR2 FQGNSA. V lost 2 bases to trimming and J lost 8 bases; unmatched junction nucleotides: 19. CDR3 length: 18 residues. Written as DNA, the CDR3 is TGTGCCAGCAGCTTAAGTACGCTTGCGGGAGTCGTTTTTGCTACGCAGTATTTT. Protein sequence: CASSLSTLAGVVFATQYF.